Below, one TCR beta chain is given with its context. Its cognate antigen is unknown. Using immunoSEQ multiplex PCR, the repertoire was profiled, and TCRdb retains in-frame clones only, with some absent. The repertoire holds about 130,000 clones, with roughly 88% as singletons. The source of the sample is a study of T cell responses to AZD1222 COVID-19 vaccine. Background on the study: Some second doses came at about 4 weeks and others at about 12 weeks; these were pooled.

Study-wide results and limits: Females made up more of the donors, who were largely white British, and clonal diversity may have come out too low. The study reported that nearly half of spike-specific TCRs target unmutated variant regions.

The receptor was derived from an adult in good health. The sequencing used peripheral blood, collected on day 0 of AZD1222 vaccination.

The CDR3 protein is CASSLSEGAFF. DNA of the CDR3: TGCGCCAGCAGCTTATCGGAGGGGGCTTTCTTT. V usage is TRBV5-1 and J usage is TRBJ1-1; D perhaps matches TRBD1 (5 bases). Germline V gives CDR1 SGHRS, CDR2 YFSETQ. Between the trimmed V and J ends, which lost 2 bases and 11 bases, there was a span of 10 bases. The CDR3 totals 11 residues.